This T cell receptor beta chain was obtained from a study of regulatory T cells in long-lasting Graves disease. General study results and limits: The small sample size may have reduced accuracy.

This clonotype was observed a few times. Its specificity is unknown. Library construction for TCR beta used iRepertoire HTBI primers and Arm-PCR of CDR3 regions. TCRdb re-analysed the multiplex PCR reads in MiXCR, keeping a single row per CDR3 protein. This table has 500,000 to 800,000 distinct CDR3 sequences, 25% to 35% appearing once. Documented time point: persistent/refractory GD, antithyroid drugs over 5 years with positive TRAb. RNA extracted from PBMCs served as the sequencing template. Around 9.9 milliliters of peripheral blood went into EDTA tubes. The clonotype originates from a female donor with Graves disease. The sequences come from peripheral blood mononuclear cells (PBMCs), collected when the disease was refractory, from a patient treated with antithyroid drugs.

The chain's CDR3 is CASRQRQGMGEQYF. The CDR3 DNA reads as TGTGCCAGCAGACAAAGACAGGGAATGGGCGAGCAGTACTTC. V usage is TRBV5-5 and J usage is TRBJ2-7; 7 nucleotides line up with TRBD1. This CDR3 contains 14 residues. The V and J ends lost 5 bases and 6 bases, in that order; junction bases with no gene match: 11. The germline gives CDR1 SGHKS, CDR2 YYEKEE (reference sequence).